These 21 T cell receptor beta chains were sequenced from one sample in a study of blood T cell repertoires in COVID-19. Sequencing used immunoSEQ multiplex PCR; TCRdb keeps in-frame clones, though not all of them. The sample has 150,000 to 200,000 clones, 85% seen once. Sequenced: peripheral blood. These receptors all stem from a human donor with acute or convalescent COVID-19. The donor label of this sample is uncertain.

V is TRBV10-1 and J is TRBJ2-3; D is perhaps TRBD2 (7 bases). V dropped 4 bases and J dropped 2 bases, with 16 bases sitting between them. Germline CDR1 WNHNN, CDR2 SYGVQD (reference sequence). The CDR3 totals 16 residues. The CDR3 here is CASSVSGGHYTDTQYF. The CDR3 bases are TGCGCCAGCAGTGTATCCGGGGGGCATTACACAGATACGCAGTATTTT.

As DNA, the CDR3 is TGTGCCTTGGGGGACAATAAGCCTGGAAACACCATATATTTT. This codes for CALGDNKPGNTIYF. V usage is TRBV30 and J usage is TRBJ1-3; possibly TRBD1 for D (6 bases). The germline gives CDR1 GTSNPN, CDR2 SVGIG (reference sequence). The CDR3 totals 14 residues. V lost 7 bases and J 2 bases, leaving 15 bases between the germline ends.

The chain links TRBV11-1 to TRBJ2-1; D is undetermined. Per the germline V gene, CDR1 is SGHAT and CDR2 is FQDESV (reference sequence). CDR3 length: 12 residues. The germline V and J ends were trimmed by 3 bases and 6 bases, with 6 bases remaining between them. CDR3 DNA: TGTGCCAGCAGCTTGGCTCTCAATGAGCAGTTCTTC. Encoded protein: CASSLALNEQFF.

This clone has just one count. The chain is built from TRBV11-3 and TRBJ2-2; maybe TRBD2 (6 bases). Trimming took off 6 bases at V and 6 bases at J, with 17 bases between the two ends. In germline, CDR1 is SGHNT, CDR2 YENEEA. The CDR3 has 15 amino acids. DNA for the CDR3: TGTGCCAGCAGGGTAGGCTCCACGGGGGCCGGGGAGCTGTTTTTT. It yields the protein CASRVGSTGAGELFF.

The chain recombines TRBV27 with TRBJ2-5; TRBD2 matches at 7 bases. Germline lookup yields CDR1 MNHEY and CDR2 SMNVEV (reference sequence). The trim removed 3 bases at V and 1 base at J, leaving 2 bases unmatched. The CDR3 spans 14 residues. For the CDR3, the DNA is TGTGCCAGCAGTTTTGGCGGGAGCCAAGAGACCCAGTACTTC. Amino acid sequence: CASSFGGSQETQYF.

V and J are TRBV5-1 and TRBJ1-4, with a weak D call TRBD1 (5 bases). Germline CDR1 is SGHRS and CDR2 is YFSETQ. The CDR3 loop spans 14 amino acids. V lost 4 bases to trimming and J lost 4 bases, with 11 bases between them. For the CDR3, the DNA is TGCGCCAGCAGCGGAGGGGACGTTAATGAAAAACTGTTTTTT. This gives the protein CASSGGDVNEKLFF.

The rearrangement links TRBV5-1 to TRBJ1-1; 10 nucleotides align to TRBD1. The CDR3 is 15 amino acids. With V trimmed by 4 bases and J by 1 base, 4 bases remained unmatched. Germline-derived CDR1 and CDR2 are SGHRS and YFSETQ. The DNA of the CDR3 is TGCGCCAGCAGCCCTAGACAGGGGGCGAACACTGAAGCTTTCTTT. Its protein product is CASSPRQGANTEAFF.

The genes are TRBV5-4 and TRBJ1-1; D unclear. Per the germline V gene, CDR1 is SGHNT and CDR2 is YYREEE (reference sequence). With 0 bases removed from V and 0 bases from J, the gap between germline ends came to 12 bases. The CDR3 consists of 16 residues. The CDR3 sequence is CASSLAPTRLNTEAFF. The CDR3 bases are TGTGCCAGCAGCTTGGCCCCGACCAGGTTGAACACTGAAGCTTTCTTT.

The CDR3 DNA reads TGTGCCAGCAGCCCAGGGTGGGACACTGAAGCTTTCTTT. It specifies CASSPGWDTEAFF. The gene calls are TRBV3-1 (or the pseudogene TRBV3-2) and TRBJ1-1, with a tentative D call TRBD1 (5 bases). This CDR3 contains 13 residues. The germline gives CDR1 LGHDT, CDR2 YNNKEL (reference sequence). Trimming removed 4 bases from V and 3 bases from J, with 9 bases in between.

The chain is built from TRBV4-2 and TRBJ1-2; 7 nucleotides line up with TRBD1. With V trimmed by 5 bases and J by 10 bases, 13 bases remained unmatched. The CDR3 sequence is 14 residues long. Germline loops: CDR1 LGHNA, CDR2 YNFKEQ. Here the CDR3 reads CASSYTSGTAHYTF. CDR3 nucleotides: TGTGCCAGCAGCTATACTTCCGGGACAGCTCACTACACCTTC.

The sample holds one count of this clone. The DNA of the CDR3 is TGTGCCAGCAGTGAGGTCCAGGCAAGCACTGAAGCTTTCTTT. Protein: CASSEVQASTEAFF. J is TRBJ1-1 and V is TRBV6-1; no definite D call. The CDR3 length is 14 residues. Trimming took 3 bases from V and 4 from J, leaving 12 bases between them. Germline V gene sequence: CDR1 MNHNS, CDR2 SASEGT.

This clone turned up a few times. The chain couples TRBV28 to TRBJ2-5; TRBD2 aligns across 15 bases. The CDR3 contains 16 residues. After removal of 5 bases from V and 1 base from J, the junction contained 2 bases not matched to a gene. Germline values: CDR1 MDHEN, CDR2 SYDVKM. CDR3 sequence reads: CASSQGLAGGQETQYF. In DNA form, the CDR3 reads TGTGCCAGCAGTCAGGGACTAGCGGGGGGCCAAGAGACCCAGTACTTC.

This clone was found once. The V and J genes are TRBV30 and TRBJ2-3; 9 nucleotides line up with TRBD1. The CDR3 totals 15 residues. Germline V lookup: CDR1 GTSNPN, CDR2 SVGIG (reference sequence). J gave up 2 bases and V 1 base, and 4 bases lay outside the gene matches. The CDR3 bases are TGTGCCTGGAGTGGGACAGGGGTTTACACAGATACGCAGTATTTT. Protein sequence: CAWSGTGVYTDTQYF.

The V call is TRBV5-1, the J call TRBJ1-2; D is unclear. Germline V CDR1 and CDR2: SGHRS, YFSETQ. The germline V and J ends were trimmed by 4 bases and 5 bases, with 9 bases remaining between them. There are 12 residues in the CDR3. The CDR3 is CASSLGAYGYTF. As DNA, the CDR3 is TGCGCCAGCAGCCTAGGAGCTTATGGCTACACCTTC.

This rearrangement joins TRBV29-1 to TRBJ2-3; 8 bases map to TRBD1. V lost 8 bases to trimming and J lost 4 bases; unmatched junction nucleotides: 8. The CDR3 length is 13 residues. Germline V lookup: CDR1 SQVTM, CDR2 ANQGSEA. The CDR3 nucleotides are TGCAGCTCCAGGGGGCAGGGCGCAGATACGCAGTATTTT. This sequence encodes CSSRGQGADTQYF.

The chain recombines TRBV4-2 with TRBJ1-4, with D unclear. The CDR3 has 20 amino acids. With 1 base removed from V and 4 bases from J, the gap between germline ends came to 25 bases. CDR1 is LGHNA and CDR2 is YNFKEQ in the germline V gene. CDR3 amino acids: CASSQGGQEFSTMDNEKLFF. DNA for the CDR3: TGTGCCAGCAGCCAAGGCGGGCAGGAGTTTTCTACAATGGATAATGAAAAACTGTTTTTT.

This chain links TRBV12-3 or TRBV12-4 with TRBJ1-2; unclear D gene. V was cut by 6 bases and J by 4 bases, with 12 bases left in between. This CDR3 region has 13 residues. The CDR3 spells CASSSQVLYGYTF. CDR3 coding DNA: TGTGCCAGCAGCTCTCAGGTCCTCTATGGCTACACCTTC.

V gene TRBV28 combines with J gene TRBJ2-3; TRBD2 matches at 7 bases. The CDR3 covers 15 residues. The junction had 2 bases not matched to a gene; V was cut back by 2 bases and J by 0 bases. Germline CDR1 reads MDHEN; CDR2 reads SYDVKM. The CDR3 reads CASSLAGASTDTQYF. In DNA, the CDR3 is TGTGCCAGCAGTTTAGCGGGAGCTAGCACAGATACGCAGTATTTT.

The chain couples TRBV5-4 to TRBJ1-3; no firm D call. CDR1 is SGHNT, CDR2 YYREEE, per germline (reference sequence). CDR3 size: 16 residues. V was shortened by 4 bases and J by 0 bases, with 14 bases between the two germline ends. CDR3 loop: CASSLRSGNSGNTIYF. CDR3 DNA: TGTGCCAGCAGCCTCCGTTCGGGGAACTCTGGAAACACCATATATTTT.

The J gene is TRBJ2-2, the V gene TRBV7-7; D gene uncertain. The CDR3 totals 15 residues. The V and J ends lost 1 base and 0 bases respectively, with 6 bases between them. Germline V gene lookup returns CDR1 SSHAT and CDR2 FNYEAQ (reference sequence). As DNA, the CDR3 is TGTGCCAGCAGCTTAGTAAGCACGAACACCGGGGAGCTGTTTTTT. It encodes CASSLVSTNTGELFF.

The gene calls are TRBV3-1 (or the pseudogene TRBV3-2) and TRBJ2-3; 11 bases align to TRBD2. Germline loops: CDR1 LGHDT, CDR2 YNNKEL (reference sequence). CDR3 length: 17 residues. V lost 1 base, J lost 4 bases, and 7 bases stayed unmatched. The CDR3 sequence: CASSQAPSGGQADTQYF. CDR3 sequence (DNA): TGTGCCAGCAGCCAAGCGCCTAGCGGGGGGCAGGCAGATACGCAGTATTTT.